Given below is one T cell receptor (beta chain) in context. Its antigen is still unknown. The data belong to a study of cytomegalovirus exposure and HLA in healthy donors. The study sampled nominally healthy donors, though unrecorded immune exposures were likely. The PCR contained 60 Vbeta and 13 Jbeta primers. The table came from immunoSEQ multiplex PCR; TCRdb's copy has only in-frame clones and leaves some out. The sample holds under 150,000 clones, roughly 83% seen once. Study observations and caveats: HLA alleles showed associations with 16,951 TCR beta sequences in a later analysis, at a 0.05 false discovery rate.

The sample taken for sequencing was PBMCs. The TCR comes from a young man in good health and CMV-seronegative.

CDR3 nucleotide sequence: TGTGCCAGCAGCTTATCCCTAGGGACAGGTCCCTACGAGCAGTACTTC. As protein: CASSLSLGTGPYEQYF. This chain links TRBV7-3 with TRBJ2-7, with 8 nucleotides matching TRBD1. The CDR3 spans 16 residues. V was pared by 2 bases and J by 2 bases, with 8 bases of the junction left unmatched. Germline V gene data show CDR1 as SGHTA and CDR2 as FQGTGA.